The 3 T cell receptor beta chains presented below share a single source sample, sequenced in a study of regulatory T cells in long-lasting Graves disease. Documented time point: persistent/refractory GD, antithyroid drugs over 5 years with positive TRAb. TCR sequences were obtained from RNA taken from PBMCs. The TCR beta library used iRepertoire HTBI primers with Arm-PCR amplification of CDR3. TCRdb analysed the multiplex PCR reads with MiXCR anew, one entry per CDR3 protein. The sample has roughly 360,000 distinct CDR3 sequences, 23% seen once; the top ten hold around 30%. The specimen was peripheral blood mononuclear cells (PBMCs), collected when the disease was refractory, from a patient treated with antithyroid drugs. Source of these receptors: a woman aged 35 to 49 with Graves disease.

The V call is TRBV29-1, the J call TRBJ1-2; tentative D call: TRBD1 (5 bases). V lost 3 bases to trimming and J lost 4 bases, with 12 bases between them. CDR3 length equals 13 residues. CDR1 and CDR2 from the germline V gene are SQVTM and ANQGSEA. CDR3 in DNA: TGCAGCGTTGAGATGGGGGGGACCTATGGCTACACCTTC. It codes for CSVEMGGTYGYTF.

On this clonotype: A much more abundant neighbour one base away suggests this may be a read error. The gene calls are TRBV15 and TRBJ2-4; the D gene is possibly TRBD2 (5 bases). The germline gives CDR1 LNHNV, CDR2 YYDKDF (reference sequence). V lost 8 bases to trimming and J lost 15 bases, with 17 bases between them. This CDR3 contains 11 residues. Here the CDR3 reads CATSAGERRYF. The CDR3 DNA reads TGTGCCACCTCCGCCGGCGAGCGGCGGTACTTC.

This clonotype turned up a few times. This chain links TRBV29-1 with TRBJ1-1, with a tentative D call TRBD1 (6 bases). CDR3 length: 13 residues. V dropped 7 bases and J dropped 8 bases, with 20 bases sitting between them. The germline V gene encodes CDR1 SQVTM and CDR2 ANQGSEA. CDR3 DNA: TGCAGCGCCGAAATAGGGGGGGATCGAGAAGCTTTCTTT. Protein product: CSAEIGGDREAFF. Based on the CDR3 plus reference TRBV29-1 and TRBJ1-1, the full variable domain is SAVISQKPSRDICQRGTSLTIQCQVDSQVTMMFWYRQQPGQSLTLIATANQGSEATYESGFVIDKFPISRPNLTFSTLTVSNMSPEDSSIYLCSAEIGGDREAFFGQGTRLTVV.